The present TCR beta chain was sequenced within a study of CD8 T cells in ankylosing spondylitis. The germline V and J ends were trimmed by 2 bases and 3 bases, with 8 bases remaining between them. CDR1 is SGHRS and CDR2 is YFSETQ in the germline V gene. This CDR3 contains 13 residues. Study-wide results and caveats: In ankylosing spondylitis patients, matched synovial fluid reportedly showed significant enrichment of disease-linked clones. Among TCR beta sequences, a motif of under ten highly homologous variants appeared characteristic of ankylosing spondylitis blood. As for the disease-linked clones, they showed a CD8+ phenotype and occurred at relatively low frequencies in peripheral blood.

TCRdb processed the 5' RACE reads anew with MiXCR; each CDR3 protein has one entry. This sample has about 130,000 distinct CDR3 sequences; around 13% occur once, and the top ten carry 3%. Many counts were recorded for this clonotype. Its antigen remains unknown. The sample taken for sequencing was blood, either unsorted or a sorted T cell fraction (not recorded which). The TCR sequence derives from a female donor with ankylosing spondylitis or in good health (not recorded which). The chain links TRBV5-1 to TRBJ2-5; weak D call: TRBD2 (6 bases). The CDR3: CASSFGGKETQYF. The CDR3 DNA reads TGCGCCAGCAGCTTCGGAGGGAAAGAGACCCAGTACTTC.